In this sample, the clone carrying this TCR beta chain turned up a few times. Its target is not known. These data originate in a study of blood T cells in healthy people across ages. General study results and limits: Estimated diversity across one million T cells was deemed an underestimate. Leaving the PBMCs unsorted stopped any conclusive comparison of naive versus antigen-experienced cells.

This CDR3 has 11 amino acids. The V end was cut by 1 base, the J end by 9 bases, with 5 bases between. Germline V gene sequence: CDR1 SGHTA, CDR2 FQGNSA. The second PCR ran about 7 to 12 cycles with a sample-barcoded 5' primer and J-beta primers. Every cDNA was tagged by a template-switch adaptor with 12 random nucleotides. TCRdb re-derived calls from the 5' RACE reads in MiXCR, one entry per CDR3 protein. Of over 1,500,000 distinct CDR3 sequences listed, about 50% are singletons. The V and J genes are TRBV7-2 and TRBJ2-3, with D unclear. The sequence was collected from a woman in her thirties or forties in good health. The sample taken for sequencing was blood. The CDR3 DNA is TGTGCCAGCAGCTTAGAGTTCACGCAGTATTTT. Translation: CASSLEFTQYF.